The 2 T cell receptor beta chains presented below share a single source sample, sequenced in a study of patients and donors after allogeneic stem cell transplantation. One entry per CDR3 protein, called by TCRdb with MiXCR from the RT-PCR reads. The table has roughly 880,000 distinct CDR3 sequences, about 20% seen once. Material for sequencing was blood, either unsorted or a sorted T cell fraction (not recorded which). These receptors all come from a human donor who was either an allogeneic HSCT recipient or a stem cell or donor lymphocyte infusion donor (not recorded which). It is not recorded whose cells these are; they may come from a transplant donor.

This chain joins TRBV20-1 and TRBJ2-7; 7 bases map to TRBD2. Trimming removed 0 bases from V and 6 bases from J; junction bases left unmatched: 11. The CDR3 spans 15 residues. Germline values: CDR1 DFQATT, CDR2 SNEGSKA (reference sequence). In nucleotides, the CDR3 is TGCAGTGCTAGAGATGATCTAGCGGTTTTCCCCGAGCAGTACTTC. Protein sequence: CSARDDLAVFPEQYF.

The chain recombines TRBV7-6 with TRBJ2-2, with 8 bases that match TRBD2. V lost 4 bases and J lost 0; bases outside the gene matches: 7. The germline CDR1 and CDR2 sequences are SGHVS and FNYEAQ. CDR3 size: 17 residues. This chain's CDR3 is CASSYISGKSNTGELFF. CDR3 DNA sequence: TGTGCCAGCAGCTACATTAGCGGGAAGTCGAACACCGGGGAGCTGTTTTTT.